A selection of T cell receptor beta chains follows, all from one sample in a study of cytomegalovirus exposure and HLA in healthy donors. Data came from immunoSEQ multiplex PCR; TCRdb stores just in-frame clones and leaves some out. The sample yields around 130,000 clones, around 78% seen once. Material: PBMCs. The receptors stem from a woman aged 50 to 60 in good health and CMV-seronegative. CDR3s leave out the opening cysteine and the closing phenylalanine or tryptophan. Fields, in order: V gene, D gene, CDR3 protein. A D gene is named only where the DNA matches it firmly.

>TRBV28|-
ASSLAGRVEANEKLF
>TRBV30|-
AWSPLVNEQF
>TRBV5-1|-
ASSSYRVTNTGELF
>TRBV19|-
ASSIRGLNTEAF
>TRBV5-1|-
ASSLEFPLPNTEAF
>TRBV18|-
ASSPPAVSNQPQH
>TRBV28|TRBD1
ASTRWDRGRRGSQPQH
>TRBV6-6|-
ASSLQGEEGSPLH
>TRBV7-9|-
ASSLAPRGRANVLT
>TRBV29-1|TRBD1
SVEAGQGAYNEQF
>TRBV5-6|-
ASSLRRGIYEQY
>TRBV19|-
ASKAGPNYGYT
>TRBV7-2|TRBD2
ASSQTSGRATGELF
>TRBV2|-
ASQTAWETQY
>TRBV25-1|-
ASSATGSNTEAF
>TRBV19|-
ASSIWRQGGQPQH
>TRBV2|TRBD2
ASRGRLAGGGETQY
>TRBV5-1|TRBD1
ASRQGASTDTQY
>TRBV5-6|-
ASSPSGGRGYT
>TRBV6-5|-
ASQDWGQPGYT
>TRBV19|-
ASSTGQFISGANVLT
>TRBV27|TRBD1
ASSYGQGNYSYT
>TRBV27|-
ASSLLSGEGTEAF